This T cell receptor beta chain was captured by sequencing in a study of cytomegalovirus exposure and HLA in healthy donors. The CDR3 covers 14 residues. CDR1 SGDLS and CDR2 YYNGEE come from the germline V gene. The V and J ends lost 4 bases and 3 bases respectively, with 13 bases between them. PCR was performed using 60 Vbeta and 13 Jbeta primers. The assay was immunoSEQ multiplex PCR, and TCRdb's table has in-frame clones only and misses some. The sample has 95,000 to 150,000 clones. The source is a man aged 18 to 29 in good health and CMV-seronegative. The sequenced material came from PBMCs. The chain employs TRBV9 and TRBJ1-2; perhaps TRBD1 as D (5 bases). CDR3 protein: CASSPSGRDYGYTF. DNA of the CDR3: TGTGCCAGCAGCCCATCAGGGCGCGACTATGGCTACACCTTC.